The present entry profiles one T cell receptor beta chain with its context. Its antigen is not known. Its ends do not fully match the called genes, so a read error is possible. The data were taken from a study of naive and memory T cell subsets. General study findings and limits: Over 90% of naive TCR sequences appeared only once, unlike memory subsets. A few larger clonotypes appeared in naive repertoires, especially CD8, possibly memory cells re-expressing CD45RA. Gini index rose across naive, CM, EM and EMRA in CD4 and CD8.

Both TRBC1 and TRBC2 were covered by a beta constant-region primer of two equimolar oligonucleotides. Nested alpha and beta constant-region primers with the SP2 primer drove four PCR rounds on ligated cDNA. Each CDR3 protein gets one entry after TCRdb re-called the UMI-ligation and nested PCR reads with MiXCR. The table includes roughly 100,000 distinct CDR3 sequences, 13% to 15% detected once. Sequenced input: naive CD8+ T cells from blood. This TCR came from a human donor in good health.

The CDR3 loop reads CTTPGGPFPDTQYF. DNA for the CDR3: TGCACAACTCCGGGAGGGCCTTTTCCAGATACGCAGTATTTT. This sequence joins TRBV5-8 and TRBJ2-3, with 8 bases matching TRBD2. Germline V CDR1 and CDR2: SGHTS, YDEGEE. CDR3 length: 14 residues. Filled out from reference TRBV5-8 and TRBJ2-3, the complete variable domain reads EAGVTQSPTHLIKTRGQQATLRCSPISGHTSVYWYQQALGLGLQFLLWYDEGEERNRGNFPPRFSGRQFPNYSSELNVNALELEDSALYLCTTPGGPFPDTQYFGPGTRLTVL.